This T cell receptor (beta chain) originates from a study of T cell responses to AZD1222 COVID-19 vaccine. General study results and limits: Spike-spanning, vaccine-associated CD4 TCRs were dominant at 160-218 and 743-854. Repertoires in all cases were sampled only once the peak T cell response had passed. In a largely white British group with more females than males, clonal diversity was possibly underestimated.

The length of the CDR3 is 14 residues. Between the trimmed V and J ends, which lost 3 bases and 6 bases, there was a span of 12 bases. The V gene's germline CDR1 is SEHNR and CDR2 FQNEAQ (reference sequence). Regarding this clone: Its target is not known.

Libraries were prepared by immunoSEQ multiplex PCR; TCRdb keeps only in-frame clonotypes and omits some of them. The sample comprises 150,000 or so clones, approximately 90% of which are singletons, and 2% to 2.5% rests with the top ten. The rearrangement joins TRBV7-9 to TRBJ2-1, with D unclear. This TCR was sampled from an adult in good health. The sample here was peripheral blood, taken on day 0 of AZD1222 vaccination. The CDR3 reads CASSLGPGRNEQFF. CDR3 nucleotides: TGTGCCAGCAGCTTGGGCCCAGGCCGCAATGAGCAGTTCTTC.